This T cell receptor (beta chain) was documented in a study of cytomegalovirus exposure and HLA in healthy donors. Findings and caveats of the study: About 87% or about 30% of the time was how often most TCR beta V segments were productive, according to an earlier analysis. Some V segments, including TRBV6-2 and TRBV6-3, were excluded as indistinguishable. A missense variant in DCLRE1C was later tied to TCR beta V- and J-gene trimming. A later analysis found most CMV-associated TCR beta chains apparently HLA-restricted.

Between the trimmed V and J ends, which lost 11 bases and 1 base, there was a span of 14 bases. From germline, CDR1 is PRHDT and CDR2 FYEKMQ (reference sequence). The CDR3 consists of 13 residues. In the PCR, 60 Vbeta and 13 Jbeta primers were used. The method was immunoSEQ multiplex PCR; TCRdb's version includes in-frame clones alone and lacks a portion of them. This table holds tens of thousands of clones, roughly 78% found once. A word on this clone: The antigen is undetermined.

This TCR was recovered from a man aged 35-49 years in good health and CMV-seronegative. The sample taken for sequencing was PBMCs. This sequence joins TRBV13 and TRBJ1-1, with D maybe TRBD1 (5 bases). The CDR3 sequence is CASRGQENTEAFF. CDR3 nucleotide sequence: TGTGCCTCCCGAGGACAAGAGAACACTGAAGCTTTCTTT.